This is a list of T cell receptor beta chains from one sample in a study of blood T cell repertoires in COVID-19. This table comes from immunoSEQ multiplex PCR, and its TCRdb copy is limited to in-frame clones, with some not included. This sample has 150,000 to 200,000 clones, with roughly nine tenths found just once. Sequences were obtained from peripheral blood. Receptors originate from a woman aged 60-75 years with COVID-19, enrolled during active disease. The CDR3 runs from the conserved cysteine through the conserved F or W. Fields, in order: CDR3 length, V gene, D gene, J gene, CDR3 DNA, CDR3 protein. D genes are given only for firm matches.

14,TRBV7-2,TRBD1,TRBJ2-3,TGTGCCAGCAGCCATTCAGGGGGTAAAGGTACGCAGTATTTT,CASSHSGGKGTQYF
14,TRBV6-5,.,TRBJ1-2,TGTGCCAGCAGTTACGTTTACGGTTTCGATGGCTACACCTTC,CASSYVYGFDGYTF
17,TRBV9,TRBD2,TRBJ2-1,TGTGCCAGCAGCGTAGAGGGGCCTAGCGGGAGTTACAATGAGCAGTTCTTC,CASSVEGPSGSYNEQFF
15,TRBV27,TRBD1,TRBJ2-5,TGTGCCAGCAGCGGACAGGGGTTTCGGCAAGAGACCCAGTACTTC,CASSGQGFRQETQYF
15,TRBV3-1/TRBV3-2,.,TRBJ1-2,TGTGCCAGCAGCCCGTACAGGATAGGAATCTATGGCTACACCTTC,CASSPYRIGIYGYTF
15,TRBV30,TRBD1,TRBJ1-6,TGTGCCTGTCTGACAGGGGGCTCCTATAATTCACCCCTCCACTTT,CACLTGGSYNSPLHF
11,TRBV28,.,TRBJ1-1,TGTGCCAGCAGTCCTCGGGGGTCAGCTTTCTTT,CASSPRGSAFF
17,TRBV5-6,TRBD1,TRBJ1-6,TGTGCCAGCAGCTCCGGGACAGGAAGCTCCTATAATTCACCCCTCCACTTT,CASSSGTGSSYNSPLHF
15,TRBV7-2,.,TRBJ1-5,TGTGCCAGCAGCTCACAGGGCAATAGCAATCAGCCCCAGCATTTT,CASSSQGNSNQPQHF
14,TRBV6-5,TRBD1,TRBJ1-6,TGTGCCGGAAAGGACAGGGGCTATAATTCACCCCTCCACTTT,CAGKDRGYNSPLHF